The source of this T cell receptor (beta chain) is a study of T cells in Graves' hyperthyroidism and ophthalmopathy. Study findings and constraints: Most expanded thyroid clonotypes above 0.001 also appeared in blood.

This clonotype was recorded a few times. Antigen specificity is unknown. Amplification yielded TCR beta CDR3 regions, with RNA transcripts as the source. TCR CDR3 underwent first-round RT-PCR with the HTBI primer set. TCRdb used MiXCR to reprocess the multiplex PCR reads, holding one entry per CDR3 protein. Counted here are hundreds of thousands of distinct CDR3 sequences, about 15% occurring once; the ten biggest clones make up approximately 10%. The CDR3 consists of 14 residues. Germline V gene data show CDR1 as SQVTM and CDR2 as ANQGSEA. The V gene lost 5 bases and the J gene lost 4 bases, with 18 bases spanning the gap.

This TCR came from a woman aged 18-29 years with Graves' hyperthyroidism. This chain joins TRBV29-1 and TRBJ2-7; D is possibly TRBD1 or TRBD2 (5 bases each). Sequenced: blood. This CDR3 reads CSVPGTSGAYEQYF. The CDR3, as DNA: TGCAGCGTTCCTGGGACCTCCGGGGCTTACGAGCAGTACTTC.